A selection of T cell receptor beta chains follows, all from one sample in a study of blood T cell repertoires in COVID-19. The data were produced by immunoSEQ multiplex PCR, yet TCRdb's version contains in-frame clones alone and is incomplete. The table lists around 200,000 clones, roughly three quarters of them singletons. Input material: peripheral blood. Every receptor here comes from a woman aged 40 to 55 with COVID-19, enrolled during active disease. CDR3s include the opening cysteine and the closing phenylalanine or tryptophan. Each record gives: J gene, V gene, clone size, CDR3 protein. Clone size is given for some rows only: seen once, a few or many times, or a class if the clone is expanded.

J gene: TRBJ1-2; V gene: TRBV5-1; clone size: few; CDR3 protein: CASSLAPQGDGYTF
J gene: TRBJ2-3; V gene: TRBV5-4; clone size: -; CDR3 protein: CASSATTGDTDTQYF
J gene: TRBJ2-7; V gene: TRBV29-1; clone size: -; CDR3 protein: CSVELGAEQYF
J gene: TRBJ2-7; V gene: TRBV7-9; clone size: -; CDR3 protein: CASSPRGSGIESYEQYF
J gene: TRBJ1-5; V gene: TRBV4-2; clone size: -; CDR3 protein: CASSQDRGANQPQHF
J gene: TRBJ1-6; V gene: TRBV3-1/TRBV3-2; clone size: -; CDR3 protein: CASSPQAGNSPLHF
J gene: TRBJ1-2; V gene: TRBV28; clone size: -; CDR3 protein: CASSSQGGGYTF
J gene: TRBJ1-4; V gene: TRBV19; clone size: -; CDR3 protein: CASDSGGLTNEKLFF
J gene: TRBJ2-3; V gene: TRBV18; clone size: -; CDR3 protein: CASSLTASTDTQYF
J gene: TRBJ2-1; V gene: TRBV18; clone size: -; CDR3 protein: CASSPANRGKYEQFF
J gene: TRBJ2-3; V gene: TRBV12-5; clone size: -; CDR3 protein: CASGLGGTARDTQYF
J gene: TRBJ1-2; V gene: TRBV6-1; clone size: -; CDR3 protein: CASSESPFEDYGYTF
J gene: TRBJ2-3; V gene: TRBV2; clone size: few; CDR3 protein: CASSENGWTRTDTQYF
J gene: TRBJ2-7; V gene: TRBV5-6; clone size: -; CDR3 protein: CASSFLRGTALYEQYF
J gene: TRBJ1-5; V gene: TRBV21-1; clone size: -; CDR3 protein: CASGMGGGRQPQHF
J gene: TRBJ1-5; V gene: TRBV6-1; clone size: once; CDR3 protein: CASSESVQSVDQPQHF
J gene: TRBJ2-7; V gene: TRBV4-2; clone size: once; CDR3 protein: CASSQDIFYEQYF
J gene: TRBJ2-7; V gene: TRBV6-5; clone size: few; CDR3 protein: CASSPYPPSYEQYF
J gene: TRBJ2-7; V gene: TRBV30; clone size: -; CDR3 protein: CAWSGGSLREQYF
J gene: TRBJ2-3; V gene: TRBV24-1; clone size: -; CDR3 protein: CATSDPGQGMADTQYF
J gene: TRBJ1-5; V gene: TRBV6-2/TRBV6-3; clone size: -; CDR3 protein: CASSYSRVGNQPQHF
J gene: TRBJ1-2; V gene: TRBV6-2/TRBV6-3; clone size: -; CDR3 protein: CASSNYFYYTF
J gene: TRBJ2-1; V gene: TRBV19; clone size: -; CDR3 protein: CASSARLAGKRGASYNEQFF
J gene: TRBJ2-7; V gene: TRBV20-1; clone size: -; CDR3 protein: CSASDGDEQYF
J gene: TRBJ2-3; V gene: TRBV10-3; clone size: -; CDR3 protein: CAISESTDSGDTQYF
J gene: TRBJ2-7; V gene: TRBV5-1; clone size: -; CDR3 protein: CASSFGGIYYEQYF
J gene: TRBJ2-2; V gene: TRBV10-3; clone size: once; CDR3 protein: CAISESANRGLTGELFF
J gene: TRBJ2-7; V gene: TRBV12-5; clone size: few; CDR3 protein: CASGLVLAGGYEQYF
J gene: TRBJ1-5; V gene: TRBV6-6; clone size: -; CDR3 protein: CASSPDRSYQPQHF
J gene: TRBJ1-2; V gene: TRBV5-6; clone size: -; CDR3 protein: CASTLYRGGGYTF
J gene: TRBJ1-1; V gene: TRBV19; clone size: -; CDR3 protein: CASKARGLTLNTEAFF
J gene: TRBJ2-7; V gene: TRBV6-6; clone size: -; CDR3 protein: CASRGTAYLYYEQYF
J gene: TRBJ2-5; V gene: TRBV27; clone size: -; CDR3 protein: CASSSPKEETGEETQYF
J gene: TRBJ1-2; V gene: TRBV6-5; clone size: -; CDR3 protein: CASAGQGKENYGYTF
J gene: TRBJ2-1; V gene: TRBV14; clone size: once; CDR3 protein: CASSIHSGGSYNEQFF
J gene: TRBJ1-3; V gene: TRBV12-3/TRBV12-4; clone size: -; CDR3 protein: CASRGGVNTIYF
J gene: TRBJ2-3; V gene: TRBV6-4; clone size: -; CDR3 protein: CASSPGLASTDTQYF
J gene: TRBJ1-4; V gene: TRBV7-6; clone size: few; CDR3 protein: CASSPWTDEKLFF
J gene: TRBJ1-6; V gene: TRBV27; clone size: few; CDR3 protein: CASSLSLGGSLHF
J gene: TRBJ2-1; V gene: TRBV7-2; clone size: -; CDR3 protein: CASSSSLAGVYEQFF
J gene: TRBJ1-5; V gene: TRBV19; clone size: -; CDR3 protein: CASSLEGSNQPQHF
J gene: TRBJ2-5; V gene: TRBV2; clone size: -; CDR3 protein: CASSEITAGWETQYF
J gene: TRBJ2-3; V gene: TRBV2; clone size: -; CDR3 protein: CASRDLPGSSTTPDTQYF
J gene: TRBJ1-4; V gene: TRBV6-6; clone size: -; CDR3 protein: CASAARARSEKLFF
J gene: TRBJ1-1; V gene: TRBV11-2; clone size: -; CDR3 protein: CASRPGGRYTEAFF
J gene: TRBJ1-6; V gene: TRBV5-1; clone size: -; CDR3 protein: CASSRAGEKNSPLHF
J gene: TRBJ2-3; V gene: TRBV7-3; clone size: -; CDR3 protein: CASSVLGTGTDTQYF
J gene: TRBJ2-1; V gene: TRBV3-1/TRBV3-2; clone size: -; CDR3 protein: CASSQELTRSDNEQFF
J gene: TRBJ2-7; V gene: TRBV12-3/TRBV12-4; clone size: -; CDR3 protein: CASSLTPYEQYF
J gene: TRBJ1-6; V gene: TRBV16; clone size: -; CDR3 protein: CASSSRGQDNSPLHF
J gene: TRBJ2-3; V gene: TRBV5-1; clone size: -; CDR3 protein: CASSLDPGTRFSDTQYF
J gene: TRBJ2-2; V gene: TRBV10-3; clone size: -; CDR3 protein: CAIGLDRAGNTGELFF
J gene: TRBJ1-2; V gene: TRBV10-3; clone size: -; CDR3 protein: CAIRETSYGYTF
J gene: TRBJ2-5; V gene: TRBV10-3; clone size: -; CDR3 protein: CAIKAGGPQETQYF
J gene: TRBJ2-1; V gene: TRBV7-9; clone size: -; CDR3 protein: CASSPSGSSYNEQFF
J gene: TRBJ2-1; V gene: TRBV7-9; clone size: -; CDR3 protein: CASSLGLAGGPFTYNEQFF
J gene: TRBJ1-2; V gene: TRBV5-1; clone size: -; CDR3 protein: CASSLGGQGSYGYTF
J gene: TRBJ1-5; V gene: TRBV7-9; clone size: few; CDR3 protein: CASSSGQGIQPQHF